Listed below are T cell receptor beta chains from one sample, sequenced in a study of blood T cell repertoires in COVID-19. Sequencing was performed with immunoSEQ multiplex PCR; in TCRdb, only in-frame clones are kept and a portion is missing. The sample holds 190,000 or so clones, around 83% seen once. The sample comprised peripheral blood. The receptors here all came from a woman aged 30 to 39 with active or convalescent COVID-19. Each CDR3 is given with its conserved first and last residue. Each record gives: clone size, V gene, J gene, D gene, CDR3 protein, CDR3 DNA. A D gene is named only where the DNA matches it firmly. Rows give clone size only sometimes, using once, few, many, or a class for an expanded clone.

>NA|TRBV6-5|TRBJ1-4|NA
CASSRTSTNEKLFF
TGTGCCAGCAGTCGGACATCAACTAATGAAAAACTGTTTTTT
>NA|TRBV6-5|TRBJ2-2|NA
CASSPTPSGTGELFF
TGTGCCAGCAGCCCCACACCTTCGGGCACCGGGGAGCTGTTTTTT
>NA|TRBV5-1|TRBJ2-7|TRBD2
CASSLEGSGRFYEQYF
TGCGCCAGCAGCTTGGAGGGGAGCGGGAGGTTTTACGAGCAGTACTTC
>NA|TRBV29-1|TRBJ2-6|TRBD1
CSVEDGQATSGANVLTF
TGCAGCGTTGAAGATGGACAGGCGACCTCTGGGGCCAACGTCCTGACTTTC
>NA|TRBV29-1|TRBJ1-1|TRBD1
CSVARTGNTEAFF
TGCAGCGTGGCGAGGACAGGGAACACTGAAGCTTTCTTT
>NA|TRBV29-1|TRBJ2-7|NA
CSVGNGQFEQYF
TGCAGCGTCGGAAATGGACAATTTGAGCAGTACTTC
>NA|TRBV2|TRBJ2-1|NA
CASTGDNVQFF
TGTGCCAGCACTGGGGACAACGTGCAGTTCTTC
>NA|TRBV4-1|TRBJ1-2|NA
CASSQIRGGYGYTF
TGCGCCAGCAGCCAAATTAGGGGAGGCTATGGCTACACCTTC
>once|TRBV3-1/TRBV3-2|TRBJ2-7|TRBD1
CASSRQGFYEQYF
TGTGCCAGCAGCCGACAGGGCTTCTACGAGCAGTACTTC
>NA|TRBV3-1/TRBV3-2|TRBJ1-2|TRBD1
CASSQEGTGGGYTF
TGTGCCAGCAGCCAAGAGGGGACAGGGGGTGGCTACACCTTC
>NA|TRBV13|TRBJ1-2|TRBD1
CASSPGTGGLRGYTF
TGTGCCAGCAGCCCAGGGACAGGGGGCTTACGGGGCTACACCTTC
>NA|TRBV18|TRBJ2-7|NA
CASSPPGIDEQYF
TGTGCCAGCTCACCACCGGGCATCGACGAGCAGTACTTC
>NA|TRBV28|TRBJ1-2|NA
CASILRGGYGYTF
TGTGCCAGCATCCTTCGGGGAGGCTATGGCTACACCTTC
>NA|TRBV2|TRBJ2-3|TRBD2
CASKARLAGGGGDTQYF
TGTGCCAGCAAAGCTCGACTAGCGGGGGGAGGCGGGGATACGCAGTATTTT
>NA|TRBV2|TRBJ1-2|TRBD1
CASSEAQGRGRDYGYTF
TGTGCCAGCAGTGAAGCGCAAGGCAGGGGGCGAGACTATGGCTACACCTTC
>NA|TRBV18|TRBJ1-2|NA
CASSPSWGRGTSNYGYTF
TGTGCCAGCTCTCCGAGCTGGGGGCGAGGAACGTCCAACTATGGCTACACCTTC
>NA|TRBV18|TRBJ1-2|TRBD1
CASSPPGQGRSYGYTF
TGTGCCAGCTCACCACCGGGACAGGGGCGAAGCTATGGCTACACCTTC
>NA|TRBV5-5|TRBJ1-2|NA
CASSLGRPNYGYTF
TGTGCCAGCAGCTTGGGCAGGCCTAACTATGGCTACACCTTC
>NA|TRBV5-4|TRBJ2-7|TRBD1
CASSLVGQGADEQYF
TGTGCCAGCAGCTTGGTCGGACAGGGGGCTGACGAGCAGTACTTC
>NA|TRBV9|TRBJ1-2|TRBD1
CASSVFNTGVYGYTF
TGTGCCAGCAGCGTGTTCAACACAGGGGTCTATGGCTACACCTTC
>few|TRBV2|TRBJ2-7|TRBD2
CASSAPPSGGYYEQYF
TGTGCCAGCAGCGCCCCACCTAGCGGGGGGTACTACGAGCAGTACTTC
>NA|TRBV6-5|TRBJ1-1|TRBD1
CASRGQGAVTEAFF
TGTGCCAGCAGGGGACAGGGGGCAGTCACTGAAGCTTTCTTT
>NA|TRBV30|TRBJ2-5|NA
CAWSENAETQYF
TGTGCCTGGAGTGAAAACGCGGAGACCCAGTACTTC
>NA|TRBV2|TRBJ1-1|TRBD1
CASSRDRLMNTEAFF
TGTGCCAGCAGCCGGGACAGACTAATGAACACTGAAGCTTTCTTT
>NA|TRBV6-1|TRBJ2-7|TRBD1
CASSEAQIWDSYEQYF
TGTGCCAGCAGTGAAGCGCAAATATGGGACAGCTACGAGCAGTACTTC
>NA|TRBV6-1|TRBJ2-1|TRBD2
CASSESSGSNEQFF
TGTGCCAGCAGTGAATCTAGCGGGAGCAATGAGCAGTTCTTC
>NA|TRBV11-2|TRBJ1-2|TRBD1
CASSFSRQGAYGYTF
TGTGCCAGCAGCTTCTCCCGACAGGGGGCCTATGGCTACACCTTC
>NA|TRBV11-3|TRBJ2-2|NA
CASSSRDILNTGELFF
TGTGCCAGCAGCTCCCGGGACATCTTGAACACCGGGGAGCTGTTTTTT
>NA|TRBV5-1|TRBJ1-2|TRBD1
CASSSAGQGGYGYTF
TGCGCCAGCAGCTCCGCGGGACAGGGAGGCTATGGCTACACCTTC
>NA|TRBV7-8|TRBJ1-5|NA
CASSLIQGNQPQHF
TGTGCCAGCAGCTTAATCCAGGGGAATCAGCCCCAGCATTTT
>NA|TRBV3-1/TRBV3-2|TRBJ2-5|NA
CASTTQSEGETQYF
TGTGCCAGCACCACTCAGTCGGAGGGCGAGACCCAGTACTTC
>NA|TRBV3-1/TRBV3-2|TRBJ1-3|NA
CASSQDIGGGNTIYF
TGTGCCAGCAGCCAGGACATTGGGGGGGGAAACACCATATATTTT
>NA|TRBV20-1|TRBJ2-5|TRBD2
CSASTSGGEETQYF
TGCAGTGCTAGTACTAGCGGGGGGGAGGAGACCCAGTACTTC
>NA|TRBV5-4|TRBJ2-2|NA
CASNLEDTGELFF
TGTGCCTCCAACCTAGAAGACACCGGGGAGCTGTTTTTT
>NA|TRBV3-1/TRBV3-2|TRBJ1-2|NA
CASSQVDALEGYTF
TGTGCCAGCAGCCAAGTTGACGCGTTGGAGGGCTACACCTTC
>NA|TRBV19|TRBJ1-4|NA
CASSIQGTEKLFF
TGTGCCAGTAGTATCCAGGGGACTGAAAAACTGTTTTTT
>few|TRBV2|TRBJ1-6|NA
CASRAAREGSPLHF
TGTGCCAGCAGGGCCGCTCGTGAGGGTTCACCCCTCCACTTT
>NA|TRBV19|TRBJ2-1|NA
CASSTASSYNEQFF
TGTGCCAGTAGTACTGCGAGCTCCTACAATGAGCAGTTCTTC
>NA|TRBV7-6|TRBJ1-1|NA
CASSLGTAVNTEAFF
TGTGCCAGCAGCTTAGGGACAGCTGTGAACACTGAAGCTTTCTTT
>NA|TRBV15|TRBJ1-3|NA
CATSRVGRLSGNTIYF
TGTGCCACCAGCAGAGTAGGAAGACTCTCTGGAAACACCATATATTTT
>NA|TRBV6-1|TRBJ1-5|NA
CASSDRDTFYSNQPQHF
TGTGCCAGCAGTGATCGGGACACCTTTTATAGCAATCAGCCCCAGCATTTT